This T cell receptor (beta chain) was sequenced for a study of tumor-infiltrating lymphocytes in oesophageal squamous cell carcinoma. Regarding this clonotype: A read error may explain this, as a much larger clone is one base away.

One entry per CDR3 protein, called by TCRdb with MiXCR from the PCR reads. The sample holds tens of thousands of distinct CDR3 sequences, around 38% seen once. The CDR3 has 11 amino acids. The germline CDR1 and CDR2 sequences are MNHNS and SASEGT. V lost 6 bases and J 9 bases, leaving 12 bases between the germline ends. V usage is TRBV6-1 and J usage is TRBJ2-7; D is perhaps TRBD2 (5 bases). The sequenced sample consisted of esophageal tumor tissue. The sequence was obtained from a male donor with esophageal squamous cell carcinoma. The CDR3 DNA follows: TGTGCCAGCAGCGGACGGGATTGGCAGTACTTC. It is translated as CASSGRDWQYF.